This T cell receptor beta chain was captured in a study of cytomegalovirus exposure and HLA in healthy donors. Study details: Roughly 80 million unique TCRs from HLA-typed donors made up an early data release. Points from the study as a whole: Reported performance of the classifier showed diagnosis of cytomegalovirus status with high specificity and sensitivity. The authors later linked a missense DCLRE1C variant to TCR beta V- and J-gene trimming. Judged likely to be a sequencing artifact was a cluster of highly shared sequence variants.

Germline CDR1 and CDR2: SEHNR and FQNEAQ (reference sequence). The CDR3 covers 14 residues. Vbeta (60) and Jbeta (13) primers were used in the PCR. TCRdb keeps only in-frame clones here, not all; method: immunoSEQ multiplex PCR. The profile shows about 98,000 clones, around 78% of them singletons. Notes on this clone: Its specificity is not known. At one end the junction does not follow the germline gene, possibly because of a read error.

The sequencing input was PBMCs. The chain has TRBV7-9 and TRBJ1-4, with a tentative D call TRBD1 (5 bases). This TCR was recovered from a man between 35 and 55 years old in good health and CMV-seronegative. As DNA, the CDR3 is TGTTCCAGCAGCCTCCAGGGTATTGGTGAAAAACTGTTTTTT. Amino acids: CSSSLQGIGEKLFF.